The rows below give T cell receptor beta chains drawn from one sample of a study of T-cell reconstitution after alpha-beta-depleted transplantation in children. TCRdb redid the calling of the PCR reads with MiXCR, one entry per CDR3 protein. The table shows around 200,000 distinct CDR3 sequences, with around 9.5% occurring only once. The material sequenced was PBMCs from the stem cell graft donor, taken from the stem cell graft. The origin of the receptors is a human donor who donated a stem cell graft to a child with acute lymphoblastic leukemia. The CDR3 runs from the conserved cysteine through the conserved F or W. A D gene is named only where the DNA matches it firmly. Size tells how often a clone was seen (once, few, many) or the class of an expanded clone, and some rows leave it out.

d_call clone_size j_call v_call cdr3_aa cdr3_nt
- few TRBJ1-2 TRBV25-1 CASSESYPGVGYGYTF TGTGCCAGCAGTGAATCCTATCCAGGGGTCGGCTATGGCTACACCTTC
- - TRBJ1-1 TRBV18 CASSWAHMNTEAFF TGTGCCAGCTCCTGGGCACATATGAACACTGAAGCTTTCTTT
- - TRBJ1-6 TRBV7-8 CASSGRFRDTKNSPLHF TGTGCCAGCAGCGGCCGATTCCGGGACACCAAAAATTCACCCCTCCACTTT
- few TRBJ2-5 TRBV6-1 CASRSPGLTQETQYF TGTGCCAGCAGATCCCCGGGACTCACACAAGAGACCCAGTACTTC
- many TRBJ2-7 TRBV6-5 CASSYPRQDDSYEQYF TGTGCCAGCAGTTATCCAAGACAGGATGACTCCTACGAGCAGTACTTC
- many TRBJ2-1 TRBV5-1 CASSLGGISPYNEQFF TGCGCCAGCAGCTTGGGGGGGATTTCGCCCTACAATGAGCAGTTCTTC
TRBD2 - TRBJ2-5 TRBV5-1 CASSFSSGEETQYF TGCGCCAGCAGCTTTAGCAGCGGGGAAGAGACCCAGTACTTC
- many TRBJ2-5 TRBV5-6 CASSFRWGPDRKETQYF TGTGCCAGCAGCTTCCGGTGGGGCCCGGACAGAAAAGAGACCCAGTACTTC
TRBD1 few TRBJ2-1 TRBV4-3 CASSHLTGGGYNEQFF TGCGCCAGCAGCCATCTAACAGGGGGCGGGTACAATGAGCAGTTCTTC
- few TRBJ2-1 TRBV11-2 CASSLDWGGPYNEQFF TGTGCCAGCAGCTTAGACTGGGGAGGACCCTACAATGAGCAGTTCTTC
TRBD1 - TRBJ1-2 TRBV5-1 CASSRGQEANYGYTF TGCGCCAGCAGCCGCGGACAGGAGGCTAACTATGGCTACACCTTC
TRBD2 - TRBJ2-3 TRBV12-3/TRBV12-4 CASSLSSSSGVFTDTQYF TGTGCCAGCAGTTTAAGTTCGTCTAGCGGGGTATTCACAGATACGCAGTATTTT
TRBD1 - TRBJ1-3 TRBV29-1 CSATTQGAGNTIYF TGCAGCGCTACCACCCAGGGGGCTGGAAACACCATATATTTT
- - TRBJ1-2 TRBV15 CATSRDPLEGYTF TGTGCCACCAGCAGAGATCCCCTGGAGGGCTACACCTTC
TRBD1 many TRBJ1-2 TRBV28 CASSSAMGQPYTF TGTGCCAGCAGTTCCGCCATGGGACAGCCCTACACCTTC
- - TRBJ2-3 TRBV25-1 CASSEDTNTDTQYF TGTGCCAGCAGTGAGGACACCAACACAGATACGCAGTATTTT
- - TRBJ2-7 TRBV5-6 CASGAGRYEQYF TGTGCCAGTGGCGCCGGCCGCTACGAGCAGTACTTC
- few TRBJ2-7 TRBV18 CASSPPSRSPNLNF TGTGCCAGCTCACCACCGTCCCGTTCCCCCAACCTCAACTTC
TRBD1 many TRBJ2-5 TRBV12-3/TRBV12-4 CASSRTGEETQYF TGTGCCAGCAGCCGGACAGGGGAAGAGACCCAGTACTTC
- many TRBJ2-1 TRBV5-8 CASSLGQGPYNEQFF TGTGCCAGCAGCTTGGGCCAGGGTCCCTACAATGAGCAGTTCTTC
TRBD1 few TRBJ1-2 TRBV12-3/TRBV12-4 CASSPNAGQGAAGYTF TGTGCCAGCAGTCCCAATGCCGGACAGGGGGCAGCGGGCTACACCTTC
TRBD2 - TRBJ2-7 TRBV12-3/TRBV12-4 CASSFGSGGPRSSYEQYF TGTGCCAGCAGTTTCGGTAGCGGGGGGCCCAGGAGCTCCTACGAGCAGTACTTC
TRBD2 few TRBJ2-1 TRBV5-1 CASGPAASGGFYNEQFF TGCGCCAGCGGACCGGCAGCTAGCGGGGGGTTTTACAATGAGCAGTTCTTC
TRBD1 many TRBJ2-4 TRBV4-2 CASSQDRRSGQLAKNIQYF TGTGCCAGCAGCCAAGATAGGAGATCGGGACAGCTAGCCAAAAACATTCAGTACTTC
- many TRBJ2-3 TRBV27 CASSLGLTDTQYF TGTGCCAGCAGTTTAGGGCTTACAGATACGCAGTATTTT